This TCR beta chain was identified during a study of cytomegalovirus exposure and HLA in healthy donors (dated by TCRdb to the late 2010s). Concerning the study at large: According to an earlier analysis of a few hundred of the donors, roughly 180 million T cells yielded roughly 100 million unique TCR beta sequences and around 280 Gb of sequence data. An early release covering 500 to 750 HLA-typed donors comprised about 320 gigabases of sequencing data and 65 million to 100 million unique TCR sequences. Among the roughly 410 genotyped donors, around 81% belonged to the genetic ancestry cluster associated with self-reported Caucasian donors. The study aimed to test whether cataloging public T cell receptors could reveal signatures of past pathogen exposure. Using immunosequencing, the study profiled T cell repertoires from fewer than 700 subjects and related those repertoires to cytomegalovirus serostatus. Along with the approximately 600-subject first cohort, a separate validation cohort of 120 different subjects was used. High-throughput TCR immunosequencing, statistical association of individual TCRs with disease status, and machine learning were combined to predict cytomegalovirus infection status. In a later analysis, previously published TCR beta repertoires from 500 to 750 donors were re-analyzed and high-resolution HLA genotyping was added so that TCR occurrence patterns could be studied. Rather than drawing on any new phenotypic data, the later analysis identified candidate immune exposures from TCR beta sequences and the way those sequences occurred across donors. An earlier analysis of more than 450 of the donors used high-throughput TCR beta sequencing to judge whether each TCR beta V gene segment behaved as functional or pseudogenic. Donor age, sex, ethnicity and CMV serostatus were collected together with the repertoire data. A later genetic analysis took genome-wide SNP genotypes for about three fifths of the roughly 700 donors and used that subset as a discovery cohort. Every repertoire in the discovery cohort had been generated on one and the same sequencing platform. Class I and class II HLA loci were covered by the typing at four-digit resolution. Typing coverage varied by locus: about 620-630 donors for A, B, C, DRB1 and DQB1; approximately 500 for DQA1; more than 600 for DPA1; approximately 470 for DPB1. About five DR-DQ haplotypes were handled as single units for association and clustering, since linkage in the cohort was strong. Among about 410 genotyped donors of the cohort, an average of approximately 240,000 unique TCR beta nucleotide sequences was sequenced per donor, of which about 20% were non-productive.

Preparation of the library involved the immunoSEQ multiplex PCR assay. For the multiplex PCR, a mixture combining 60 forward primers for TCR Vbeta segments and 13 reverse primers for TCR Jbeta segments was used. A multiplex PCR assay on genomic DNA amplified the CDR3 region of rearranged TCR beta genes. Amplified TCR beta libraries were sequenced as 87-base-pair reads on the Illumina HiSeq System. Per the authors' processing: Across the roughly 670 repertoires, a later analysis counted approximately 75 million unique TCR beta chains, around 11 million of which were shared by at least two donors. To remove PCR and sequencing errors, raw reads were error-corrected and collapsed into unique sequences using a nearest-neighbor algorithm that merged closely related sequences. To assign V, D and J gene segments, CDR3 sequences were aligned to IMGT reference sequences. For a sequence to be retained, a match of at least six nucleotides to both a V gene segment and a J gene segment was required. A rearrangement counted as productive if the CDR3 had no stop codons and remained in frame with V and J, and every other rearrangement counted as non-productive. Following IMGT convention, CDR3 was defined as the stretch from the second conserved V-encoded cysteine to the conserved J-encoded phenylalanine. The earlier analysis of about 570 of the donors excluded any sequence lacking an unambiguous match to a single V gene segment. In an earlier analysis of 587 of the donors, V segments were called functional above 56.7% productive rearrangements and were called segregating when the between-donor standard deviation exceeded 5%. A statistical classification framework was built for diagnosing cytomegalovirus status from the catalog of TCR beta chain sequences. In a later analysis, TCR nucleotide sequences were compared against IMGT/GENE-DB human TR gene sequences so that V and J genes could be assigned. Using the TCRdist pipeline, a later analysis assigned CDR3 sequences along with most-parsimonious VDJ recombination scenarios. In a later analysis, every TCR beta chain was defined by the combination of its CDR3 amino acid sequence and its V-gene family, and reads without a unique V-gene family were dropped. In a later analysis, around 600 highly shared, low-generation-probability nucleotide sequences were removed to address suspected cross-contamination and a sequencing artifact. A later analysis calculated a clonal expansion index for each public chain from normalized within-repertoire ranks of inferred template counts. In a later analysis, generation probabilities were computed with a VDJ recombination model fitted to out-of-frame rearrangements, and the resulting probabilities were checked against IGoR. In a later analysis, TCR-TCR, TCR-HLA and TCR-CMV co-occurrence was scored with hypergeometric tests, and a repertoire-size bias correction was applied to TCR pairs. To estimate false discovery rates, a later analysis permuted the HLA or CMV assignments 20 times. In a later analysis, co-occurring TCRs were grouped using DBSCAN, and TCRdist sequence similarity was added for clustering within HLA-allele-positive subsets. Repertoires with fewer than 30,000 or more than 120,000 public chains were left out of co-occurrence clustering, as were about 5 repertoires with anomalous nucleotide sharing. TCRdb mirrors the immuneACCESS table, restricted to in-frame sequences. Some clones are absent from its copies; in checked studies, under half trace to an unresolved V gene, and the reason for the others is unknown. The D gene and trimming were derived from the DNA, and the V and J assignments and clone size from that table. The sample has tens of thousands of clones on record, about 75% of them singletons. The ten largest clones represent around 10% of the sample.

The cohort consisted of 666 healthy bone marrow donors. At the time of sampling, all cohort members were nominally healthy, though unrecorded immune exposures were likely present. The donor was CMV seropositive and belonged to the group of over 250 seropositive cohort members. Every donor gave a peripheral blood sample, and the peripheral blood mononuclear cells from that sample were used for TCR beta sequencing. Genomic DNA was extracted from the blood cell samples with the Qiagen DNeasy Blood Extraction Kit. As for this clone: The antigen this receptor binds is unknown. No per-base quality is available; no much larger clone lies one base away.

The investigation overall reported the following: Linkage disequilibrium might explain the correlated functional status among segregating V segments, but an unknown experimental factor could not be excluded. The authors suggested that the approach could potentially be generalized to other disease states and immunological phenotypes. The classifier was reported to diagnose cytomegalovirus status with high specificity and sensitivity in both the original and validation cohorts. In vitro tests confirmed that a few of the cytomegalovirus-associated TCR beta chains recognize cytomegalovirus antigens. A further reported finding was that TCR beta sequences accurately predicted the HLA-A and HLA-B alleles for most subjects in the first cohort. When HLA alleles, especially DR and DQ, strongly co-occurred, TCR associations were difficult to assign to individual alleles. A later genetic analysis associated a missense DCLRE1C variant with V-gene and J-gene trimming of TCR beta chains, and an independent cohort replicated the association. In a later genetic analysis, fewer N-insertions in productive TCRs were reported among donors in an Asian-associated ancestry cluster than the roughly 700-donor mean. The cohort was sequenced for TCR beta chains only, and without alpha or paired-chain data the features that could be detected were limited. The only immune exposure information available for the cohort was CMV serostatus. Some IMGT-functional V segments, including TRBV6-2 and TRBV6-3, could not be distinguished by the 87-base-pair reads and were therefore excluded. A later analysis reported that several top co-occurrence clusters appeared linked to parvovirus B19, influenza, CMV and Epstein-Barr virus. Because HLA typing was unavailable for some donors at each locus, only the typed subset was used in association tests. In an earlier analysis of 587 of the donors, most TCR beta V segments appeared in productive rearrangements about 87% or about 30% of the time, broadly matching IMGT annotations. At a false discovery rate of 0.05, a later analysis linked 16,951 TCR beta sequences to specific HLA alleles. Sequencing depth was assumed to be roughly uniform across donors in the presence/absence analyses, though that assumption may not hold. A later analysis found that HLA-associated TCR beta chains were more clonally expanded and had lower generation probabilities than equally common non-associated chains. According to a later analysis, TCR association rates differed among HLA loci, with DRB1 alleles showing the most associated TCRs and HLA-C alleles showing the fewest. A total of 150 to 200 TCR beta chains were listed by the study as associated with cytomegalovirus. Most CMV-associated TCR beta chains appeared to be HLA-restricted in a later analysis, and the HLA associations seemed to be driven largely by CMV exposure. Over 15 rarely observed V segments, including chromosome 9 orphons, were excluded from the earlier analysis of approximately 500 of the donors because counts were too low. Most TCR sequences were observed very rarely across donors, whereas some public TCRs were present in many individuals. A group of highly shared sequence variants was considered likely to be a technical artifact of the sequencing pipeline.

Its CDR3 holds 15 amino acids, cysteine through phenylalanine. The entry retains the CDR3 DNA only, 45 bases that are in frame from base 1. V drops 0 bases and J drops 1 base, leaving 8 bases in between. From the germline V gene, CDR1 is SGHRS and CDR2 is YFSETQ. The clonotype originates from a man aged 30-40 years in good health and CMV-seropositive. Material for sequencing was PBMCs. The sequence joins TRBV5-1 to TRBJ1-5; the D gene assignment is ambiguous. At the DNA level, the sequence is TGCGCCAGCAGCTTGGGAGGGTCAAGCAATCAGCCCCAGCATTTT. The encoded protein is CASSLGGSSNQPQHF. The CDR3 plus the reference TRBV5-1 and TRBJ1-5 genes for the other parts give the full variable domain: KAGVTQTPRYLIKTRGQQVTLSCSPISGHRSVSWYQQTPGQGLQFLFEYFSETQRNKGNFPGRFSGRQFSNSRSEMNVSTLELGDSALYLCASSLGGSSNQPQHFGDGTRLSIL.